These 24 T cell receptor beta chains came from one sample sequenced in a study of cytomegalovirus exposure and HLA in healthy donors. This table comes from immunoSEQ multiplex PCR, and its TCRdb copy is limited to in-frame clones, with some not included. The table has some 190,000 clones, 86% seen once. Sequenced material: PBMCs. The receptor source for this set is a man aged 25 to 40 in good health and CMV-seropositive.

The V and J genes are TRBV7-2 and TRBJ2-2; D not resolved. The V gene's germline CDR1 is SGHTA and CDR2 FQGNSA. The V and J ends lost 2 bases and 8 bases respectively, with 9 bases between them. The CDR3 consists of 13 residues. The CDR3 spells CASSLMPSGELFF. The CDR3 coding sequence is TGTGCCAGCAGCTTAATGCCCTCGGGGGAGCTGTTTTTT.

The CDR3 sequence: CSVTWTANTGELFF. Written as DNA, the CDR3 is TGCAGCGTTACCTGGACAGCGAACACCGGGGAGCTGTTTTTT. This sequence joins TRBV29-1 and TRBJ2-2, with D perhaps TRBD1 (6 bases). The germline V gene has CDR1 SQVTM and CDR2 ANQGSEA. Trimming took off 5 bases at V and 0 bases at J, with 10 bases between the two ends. The CDR3 has 14 residues.

The rearrangement uses TRBV7-8 and TRBJ1-5; a weak D match, TRBD1 (5 bases). Trimming took 8 bases from V and 5 from J, leaving 25 bases between them. The germline gives CDR1 SGHVS, CDR2 FQNEAQ. This CDR3 contains 17 residues. The CDR3: CASSTLVAGSLDQPQHF. The CDR3 DNA sequence: TGTGCCAGCTCTACCTTAGTGGCAGGGTCCTTGGATCAGCCCCAGCATTTT. The variable domain in full, with the rest retrieved from reference TRBV7-8 and TRBJ1-5, is GAGVSQSPRYKVAKRGQDVALRCDPISGHVSLFWYQQALGQGPEFLTYFQNEAQLDKSGLPSDRFFAERPEGSVSTLKIQRTQQEDSAVYLCASSTLVAGSLDQPQHFGDGTRLSIL.

The chain combines TRBV2 with TRBJ2-7; no definite D call. V was pared by 8 bases and J by 2 bases, with 13 bases between. Germline V lookup: CDR1 SNHLY, CDR2 FYNNEI. The CDR3 is 13 amino acids. The chain's CDR3 is CASEPDGTYEQYF. In DNA form, the CDR3 reads TGTGCCAGCGAGCCCGACGGTACCTACGAGCAGTACTTC.

V is TRBV30 and J is TRBJ1-1, with TRBD1 matching 7 bases. The V gene's germline CDR1 is GTSNPN and CDR2 SVGIG (reference sequence). V trimming: 0 bases; J trimming: 6 bases; junction bases outside the gene matches: 4. This CDR3 contains 13 residues. CDR3 nucleotide sequence: TGTGCCTGGAGTGTACAGGGGTTAGCTGAAGCTTTCTTT. Encoded protein: CAWSVQGLAEAFF.

The V call is TRBV14, the J call TRBJ1-1; 8 bases map to TRBD1. Germline V gene lookup returns CDR1 SGHDN and CDR2 FVKESK. This CDR3 contains 12 residues. CDR3 sequence (DNA): TGTGCTTCGGACAGGGTGGACACTGAAGCTTTCTTT. Its protein product is CASDRVDTEAFF.

This clone was seen a few times. The sample contains more than one DNA sequence encoding this CDR3. The chain joins TRBV9 to TRBJ1-1, with TRBD1 as a possible D gene (5 bases). V lost 2 bases, J lost 1 base, and 6 bases lay in between. The CDR3 extends over 13 amino acids. The germline CDR1 and CDR2 sequences are SGDLS and YYNGEE. The CDR3 coding sequence is TGTGCCAGCAGCGTCCAGGGGAACACTGAAGCTTTCTTT. As protein: CASSVQGNTEAFF. Drawing the rest from reference TRBV9 and TRBJ1-1, the complete variable domain is DSGVTQTPKHLITATGQRVTLRCSPRSGDLSVYWYQQSLDQGLQFLIQYYNGEERAKGNILERFSAQQFPDLHSELNLSSLELGDSALYFCASSVQGNTEAFFGQGTRLTVV.

The chain uses TRBV6-6 and TRBJ2-1, with 9 bases identical to TRBD1. The CDR3 runs to 16 residues. V gave up 7 bases and J gave up 4 bases; unmatched junction bases: 11. Germline V gives CDR1 MNHNY, CDR2 SVGAGI (reference sequence). This chain's CDR3 is CASTDSGTGTYNEQFF. The CDR3 coding sequence is TGTGCCAGCACGGACTCCGGGACAGGGACTTACAATGAGCAGTTCTTC.

This clone has just a few counts. This chain links TRBV5-5 with TRBJ2-2; D is undetermined. CDR1 is SGHKS, CDR2 YYEKEE, per germline (reference sequence). CDR3 length: 16 amino acids. V lost 0 bases, J lost 5 bases, and 14 bases lay in between. The CDR3 sequence is CASSLGTSSGTGELFF. CDR3 DNA sequence: TGTGCCAGCAGCTTGGGTACGTCGAGTGGGACCGGGGAGCTGTTTTTT.

V usage is TRBV5-1 and J usage is TRBJ2-1, with 10 bases identical to TRBD2. The V segment lost 2 bases and the J segment 3 bases; nucleotides outside the gene matches: 2. The CDR3 sequence is 15 residues long. CDR1 and CDR2 (germline): SGHRS, YFSETQ. CDR3 protein: CASSLGTSVYNEQFF. The CDR3 DNA reads as TGCGCCAGCAGCTTAGGGACTAGCGTCTACAATGAGCAGTTCTTC.

The CDR3 sequence is CASSILSRVQQPQHF. As DNA, the CDR3 is TGTGCCAGCAGTATCCTTTCCAGGGTTCAGCAGCCCCAGCATTTT. J is TRBJ1-5 and V is TRBV2; tentative D call: TRBD1 (5 bases). Trimming shortened V by 5 bases and J by 7 bases, and 18 bases separated the two germline ends. The CDR3 runs to 15 residues. The germline V gene encodes CDR1 SNHLY and CDR2 FYNNEI. Together with reference TRBV2 and TRBJ1-5, the CDR3 gives the full variable domain: EPEVTQTPSHQVTQMGQEVILRCVPISNHLYFYWYRQILGQKVEFLVSFYNNEISEKSEIFDDQFSVERPDGSNFTLKIRSTKLEDSAMYFCASSILSRVQQPQHFGDGTRLSIL.

The chain links TRBV11-3 to TRBJ1-1, with unresolved D. V shed 4 bases and J shed 6 bases, with 9 bases lying between them. The CDR3 spans 12 residues. Germline loops: CDR1 SGHNT, CDR2 YENEEA. CDR3 nucleotide sequence: TGTGCCAGCAGCTCTAGACCCGCTGAAGCTTTCTTT. Its protein is CASSSRPAEAFF.

The rearrangement links TRBV7-2 to TRBJ1-5; maybe TRBD1 (5 bases). The germline V and J ends were trimmed by 5 bases and 6 bases, with 11 bases remaining between them. There are 13 residues in the CDR3. Germline lookup yields CDR1 SGHTA and CDR2 FQGNSA. CDR3 loop: CASSIPGFQPQHF. In nucleotides, the CDR3 is TGTGCCAGCAGCATTCCAGGGTTTCAGCCCCAGCATTTT. Full variable domain (rest looked up from reference TRBV7-2 and TRBJ1-5): GAGVSQSPSNKVTEKGKDVELRCDPISGHTALYWYRQSLGQGLEFLIYFQGNSAPDKSGLPSDRFSAERTGGSVSTLTIQRTQQEDSAVYLCASSIPGFQPQHFGDGTRLSIL.

CDR3 sequence reads: CAWSQGNNEQYF. The DNA of the CDR3 is TGTGCCTGGAGTCAGGGTAACAACGAGCAGTACTTC. The V call is TRBV30, the J call TRBJ2-7; a weak D match, TRBD1 (5 bases). This CDR3 spans 12 amino acids. The V end was cut by 2 bases, the J end by 5 bases, with 10 bases between. The germline V gene has CDR1 GTSNPN and CDR2 SVGIG (reference sequence).

As to this clone: One junction end does not reproduce the germline sequence, and a read error may be involved. V usage is TRBV4-2 and J usage is TRBJ1-1; 7 nucleotides agree with TRBD1. CDR3 length equals 14 residues. Germline V gives CDR1 LGHNA, CDR2 YNFKEQ. CDR3 nucleotides: TGTGCCAGCAGCCCCGACAGGGAGAACAGTGAAGCTTTCTTT. Translation: CASSPDRENSEAFF.

CDR3 DNA: TGCGCCAGCAGTCCAGGGCGGACAGGAGACGAGCAGTACTTC. It encodes CASSPGRTGDEQYF. V gene TRBV5-1 combines with J gene TRBJ2-7, with TRBD1 matching 7 bases. J gave up 5 bases and V 5 bases, and 10 bases lay outside the gene matches. CDR1 and CDR2 from the germline V gene are SGHRS and YFSETQ. This CDR3 has 14 amino acids.

The chain recombines TRBV7-2 with TRBJ1-1; possible D gene TRBD1, 5 bases. The V and J ends lost 10 bases and 0 bases respectively, with 12 bases between them. The length of the CDR3 is 13 residues. Per germline, CDR1 SGHTA and CDR2 FQGNSA. The CDR3 sequence is CATSQVMNTEAFF. CDR3 coding DNA: TGTGCCACCTCACAGGTCATGAACACTGAAGCTTTCTTT.

The rearrangement joins TRBV9 to TRBJ2-5; 10 nucleotides agree with TRBD2. This CDR3 is built from 17 residues. Germline loops: CDR1 SGDLS, CDR2 YYNGEE. J lost 5 bases, V lost 4 bases, and 14 bases had no gene match. CDR3 coding DNA: TGTGCCAGCAGCACCCTTTCTAGCGGGAGAGTGGGGGAGACCCAGTACTTC. As protein: CASSTLSSGRVGETQYF.

V gene TRBV5-6 combines with J gene TRBJ1-2, with TRBD1 matching over 10 bases. V dropped 2 bases and J dropped 5; count of bases not matched to a gene: 6. This CDR3 is built from 15 residues. Germline CDR1 reads SGHDT; CDR2 reads YYEEEE. CDR3 sequence reads: CASSLVDRGPYGYTF. The CDR3 bases are TGTGCCAGCAGCTTAGTTGACAGGGGGCCTTATGGCTACACCTTC.

This chain links TRBV7-3 with TRBJ1-1; D possibly corresponds to TRBD1 (6 bases). There are 14 residues in the CDR3. Trimming removed 6 bases from V and 4 bases from J, with 15 bases in between. Looked up from germline, CDR1 is SGHTA and CDR2 is FQGTGA. The CDR3 coding sequence is TGTGCCAGCAGTCCCGGGGGCGCGATCACTGAAGCTTTCTTT. It yields the protein CASSPGGAITEAFF.

Concerning this clone itself: One junction end disagrees with the germline gene, perhaps due to a read error. The rearrangement links TRBV6-1 to TRBJ2-7; D possibly uses TRBD1 or TRBD2 (5 bases each). The CDR3 extends over 18 amino acids. Germline V lookup: CDR1 MNHNS, CDR2 SASEGT. The CDR3 reads CASSEVWGPGINLYVQYF. CDR3 coding DNA: TGTGCCAGCAGTGAAGTTTGGGGACCAGGGATTAACCTGTACGTGCAGTACTTC.

CDR3 DNA sequence: TGTGCCAGCAGCCCAGACAGCCCCGGAGGCTACACCTTC. This encodes CASSPDSPGGYTF. The chain combines TRBV28 with TRBJ1-2; the D gene is possibly TRBD1 (5 bases). CDR1 and CDR2 (germline): MDHEN, SYDVKM. Trimming removed 6 bases from V and 8 bases from J, with 16 bases in between. The CDR3 covers 13 residues.

V is TRBV4-1 and J is TRBJ1-2; D is unresolved. CDR1 is MGHRA, CDR2 YSYEKL, per germline. Between the trimmed V and J ends, which lost 1 base and 0 bases, there was a span of 12 bases. The CDR3 consists of 16 residues. CDR3 sequence: CASSQGVWGANYGYTF. For the CDR3, the DNA is TGCGCCAGCAGCCAAGGGGTTTGGGGAGCTAACTATGGCTACACCTTC.

The J gene is TRBJ2-1, the V gene TRBV20-1; no clear D. The CDR3 loop spans 11 amino acids. Germline values: CDR1 DFQATT, CDR2 SNEGSKA (reference sequence). With 3 bases removed from V and 8 bases from J, the gap between germline ends came to 8 bases. In nucleotides, the CDR3 is TGCAGTGCTAGGATAGCTTATGAGCAGTTCTTC. It encodes CSARIAYEQFF.